The rows below give T cell receptor beta chains drawn from one sample of a study of control samples from healthy donors and cancer patients. Profiled with immunoSEQ multiplex PCR; TCRdb holds only in-frame clones, not every one. The sample holds 160,000 or so clones, around 95% seen once. The sample consisted of blood. The source of these receptors is a woman aged 35 to 49 in good health. Both conserved end residues are part of each CDR3. A D gene is named only where the DNA matches it firmly. Expanded clones are given a class, and other clones once, few, many or no size at all.

TRBV4-3,TRBJ1-2,once,-,CASSQDLLSNYGYTF,TGCGCCAGCAGCCAAGATCTTTTGTCTAACTATGGCTACACCTTC
TRBV7-2,TRBJ1-1,once,-,CASSLLKGLNTEAFF,TGTGCCAGCAGCTTATTAAAGGGCCTGAACACTGAAGCTTTCTTT
TRBV5-6,TRBJ1-2,-,-,CASSFQENYGYTF,TGTGCCAGCAGCTTCCAAGAAAACTATGGCTACACCTTC
TRBV29-1,TRBJ2-6,-,-,CSVSTGSSGANVLTF,TGCAGCGTTTCCACAGGGAGCTCTGGGGCCAACGTCCTGACTTTC
TRBV4-3,TRBJ1-1,-,TRBD1,CASSQDETGTNTEAFF,TGCGCCAGCAGCCAAGATGAGACAGGGACAAACACTGAAGCTTTCTTT
TRBV6-5,TRBJ1-1,-,TRBD1,CASSQGQVNTEAFF,TGTGCCAGCAGTCAGGGACAGGTCAACACTGAAGCTTTCTTT
TRBV5-6,TRBJ2-5,-,-,CASSLTRSETQYF,TGTGCCAGCAGCTTGACGCGAAGCGAGACCCAGTACTTC
TRBV7-3,TRBJ2-3,-,TRBD2,CASSLRRGDRSTQYF,TGTGCCAGCAGCTTAAGGCGGGGGGATCGTTCGACGCAGTATTTT
TRBV24-1,TRBJ2-3,-,TRBD1,CATSDSGQGRWTDTQYF,TGTGCCACCAGTGACAGCGGACAGGGACGGTGGACAGATACGCAGTATTTT
TRBV11-2,TRBJ1-6,-,-,CASSFARAWNSPLHF,TGTGCCAGCAGCTTCGCCAGGGCTTGGAATTCACCCCTCCACTTT
TRBV6-6,TRBJ2-2,-,TRBD2,CASSSGLAVTGELFF,TGTGCCAGCAGTTCGGGACTAGCGGTTACCGGGGAGCTGTTTTTT
TRBV7-2,TRBJ2-2,-,-,CASSLAGGANTGELFF,TGTGCCAGCAGCTTAGCGGGGGGCGCGAACACCGGGGAGCTGTTTTTT
TRBV21-1,TRBJ1-1,-,-,CASSKVPRGGRTEAFF,TGTGCCAGCAGCAAAGTCCCACGCGGCGGTCGCACTGAAGCTTTCTTT
TRBV4-3,TRBJ1-3,-,-,CASSQSIQSRNTIYF,TGCGCCAGCAGCCAATCCATCCAGAGCCGAAACACCATATATTTT
TRBV6-6,TRBJ1-1,once,-,CASSRLGHSTEAFF,TGTGCCAGCAGCCGTTTGGGACACAGCACTGAAGCTTTCTTT
TRBV7-2,TRBJ1-6,few,-,CASSSRGGRRSPLHF,TGTGCCAGCAGCTCTCGAGGAGGGCGGCGGTCACCCCTCCACTTT
TRBV28,TRBJ1-4,once,-,CAGNGRTNEKLFF,TGTGCCGGGAATGGACGGACTAATGAAAAACTGTTTTTT
TRBV3-1/TRBV3-2,TRBJ2-7,-,-,CAGSQAPGRSYEQYF,TGTGCCGGCAGCCAAGCCCCGGGACGGTCCTACGAGCAGTACTTC
TRBV18,TRBJ1-1,-,TRBD1,CASSPSGGTEAFF,TGTGCCAGCTCACCCTCAGGGGGGACTGAAGCTTTCTTT
TRBV11-2,TRBJ1-2,-,TRBD1,CASSFRDREAYGYTF,TGTGCCAGCAGCTTCAGGGACAGGGAGGCCTATGGCTACACCTTC
TRBV28,TRBJ1-4,-,-,CASRTSGGSNEKLFF,TGTGCCAGCAGGACTTCGGGAGGTTCTAATGAAAAACTGTTTTTT
TRBV7-3,TRBJ1-1,-,TRBD1,CASSPRGQGLTEAFF,TGTGCCAGCAGTCCCCGAGGACAGGGCCTTACTGAAGCTTTCTTT
TRBV27,TRBJ1-1,-,-,CASSLTQAGTEAFF,TGTGCCAGCAGTTTAACGCAAGCCGGCACTGAAGCTTTCTTT
TRBV5-8,TRBJ2-3,-,TRBD2,CASSLLGGSTDTQYF,TGTGCCAGCAGCTTGTTGGGGGGGAGCACAGATACGCAGTATTTT
TRBV11-2,TRBJ2-1,-,TRBD2,CASSYRLAGFNEQFF,TGTGCCAGCAGTTACCGACTAGCGGGATTTAATGAGCAGTTCTTC
TRBV27,TRBJ1-5,once,-,CASSFGFSQPQHF,TGTGCCAGCAGTTTCGGGTTTTCTCAGCCCCAGCATTTT
TRBV4-1,TRBJ2-7,-,TRBD2,CASSRDSALAGVPGEQYF,TGCGCCAGCAGCCGCGATTCCGCCCTAGCGGGAGTCCCGGGTGAGCAGTACTTC
TRBV10-3,TRBJ2-3,once,-,CAISGASVGDTQYF,TGTGCCATCAGTGGAGCTAGTGTTGGAGATACGCAGTATTTT
TRBV4-2,TRBJ1-3,-,-,CASSQEGGAISGNTIYF,TGTGCCAGCAGCCAAGAAGGGGGGGCCATCTCTGGAAACACCATATATTTT
TRBV19,TRBJ1-5,-,-,CASSTDRQYQPQHF,TGTGCCAGTAGTACCGACAGACAGTATCAGCCCCAGCATTTT
TRBV3-1/TRBV3-2,TRBJ2-7,-,-,CASSQEDYPSYEQYF,TGTGCCAGCAGCCAAGAGGACTACCCGAGCTACGAGCAGTACTTC
TRBV5-1,TRBJ1-1,-,-,CASSLVGVPNTEAFF,TGCGCCAGCAGCTTGGTCGGGGTACCGAACACTGAAGCTTTCTTT
TRBV19,TRBJ1-2,-,-,CASGHYGYTF,TGTGCCAGCGGCCACTATGGCTACACCTTC
TRBV7-9,TRBJ1-6,-,TRBD1,CASRTGIWNSPLHF,TGTGCCAGCAGGACAGGGATCTGGAATTCACCCCTCCACTTT
TRBV6-5,TRBJ1-2,-,-,CASSPEATGYTF,TGTGCCAGCAGCCCGGAGGCCACTGGCTACACCTTC
TRBV9,TRBJ1-5,-,-,CASGGGGQPQHF,TGTGCCAGTGGGGGAGGGGGGCAGCCCCAGCATTTT
TRBV6-5,TRBJ1-1,-,TRBD1,CASSYFRGQGNTEAFF,TGTGCCAGCAGTTACTTCAGGGGGCAGGGGAACACTGAAGCTTTCTTT
TRBV20-1,TRBJ2-7,-,-,CSASSQSRYEQYF,TGCAGTGCTAGTTCCCAGAGTAGGTACGAGCAGTACTTC
TRBV7-8,TRBJ1-2,once,TRBD1,CASSPKDRGEGYTF,TGTGCCAGCAGCCCAAAGGACAGGGGAGAGGGCTACACCTTC
TRBV10-3,TRBJ2-2,-,TRBD2,CATLAGGHTGELFF,TGTGCCACCCTGGCGGGGGGGCACACCGGGGAGCTGTTTTTT
TRBV29-1,TRBJ1-5,-,-,CSVGSQGGQPQHF,TGCAGCGTTGGAAGTCAGGGTGGTCAGCCCCAGCATTTT
TRBV5-1,TRBJ1-2,-,-,CASSPSVDRSSRYGYTF,TGCGCCAGCAGCCCCTCCGTCGACAGGTCGTCTAGGTATGGCTACACCTTC